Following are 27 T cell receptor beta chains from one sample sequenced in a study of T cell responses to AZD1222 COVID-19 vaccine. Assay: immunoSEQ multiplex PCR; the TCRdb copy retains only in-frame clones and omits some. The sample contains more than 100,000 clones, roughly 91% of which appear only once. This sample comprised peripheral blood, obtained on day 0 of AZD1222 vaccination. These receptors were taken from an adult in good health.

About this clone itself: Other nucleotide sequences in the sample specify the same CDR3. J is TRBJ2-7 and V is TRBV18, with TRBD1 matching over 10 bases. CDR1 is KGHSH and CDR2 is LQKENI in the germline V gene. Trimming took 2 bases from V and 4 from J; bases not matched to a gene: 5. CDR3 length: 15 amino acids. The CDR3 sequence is CASSPGTGVSYEQYF. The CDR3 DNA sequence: TGTGCCAGCTCACCAGGGACAGGGGTATCTTACGAGCAGTACTTC. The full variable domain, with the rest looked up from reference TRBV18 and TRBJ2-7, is NAGVMQNPRHLVRRRGQEARLRCSPMKGHSHVYWYRQLPEEGLKFMVYLQKENIIDESGMPKERFSAEFPKEGPSILRIQQVVRGDSAAYFCASSPGTGVSYEQYFGPGTRLTVT.

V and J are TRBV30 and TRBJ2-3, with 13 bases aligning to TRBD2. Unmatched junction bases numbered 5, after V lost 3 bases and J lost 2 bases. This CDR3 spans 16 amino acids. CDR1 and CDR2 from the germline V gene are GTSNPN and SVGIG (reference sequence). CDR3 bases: TGTGCCTGGAGACTTACTAGCGGGAGGGTCACAGATACGCAGTATTTT. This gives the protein CAWRLTSGRVTDTQYF.

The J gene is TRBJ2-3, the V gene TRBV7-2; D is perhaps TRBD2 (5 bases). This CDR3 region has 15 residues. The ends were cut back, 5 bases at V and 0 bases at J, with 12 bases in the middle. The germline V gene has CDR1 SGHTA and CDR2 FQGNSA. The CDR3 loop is CASSRQSGSTDTQYF. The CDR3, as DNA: TGTGCCAGCAGCCGCCAGAGCGGCAGCACAGATACGCAGTATTTT.

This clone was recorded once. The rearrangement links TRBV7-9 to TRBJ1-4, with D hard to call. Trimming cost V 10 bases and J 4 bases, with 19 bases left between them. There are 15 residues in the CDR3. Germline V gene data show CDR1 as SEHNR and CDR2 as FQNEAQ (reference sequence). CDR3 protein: CATQPPAGFNEKLFF. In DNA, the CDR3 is TGTGCCACCCAGCCTCCCGCGGGGTTTAATGAAAAACTGTTTTTT.

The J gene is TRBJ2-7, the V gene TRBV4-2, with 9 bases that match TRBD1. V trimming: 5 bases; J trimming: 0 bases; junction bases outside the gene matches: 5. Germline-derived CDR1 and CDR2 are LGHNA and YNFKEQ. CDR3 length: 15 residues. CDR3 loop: CASSKDRGPSYEQYF. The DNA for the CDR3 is TGTGCCAGCAGCAAGGACAGGGGACCCTCCTACGAGCAGTACTTC.

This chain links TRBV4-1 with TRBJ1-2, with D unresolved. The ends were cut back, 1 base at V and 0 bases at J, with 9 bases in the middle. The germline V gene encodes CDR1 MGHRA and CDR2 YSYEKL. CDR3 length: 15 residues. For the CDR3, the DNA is TGCGCCAGCAGCCAAGTCCATGGAGCTAACTATGGCTACACCTTC. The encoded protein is CASSQVHGANYGYTF.

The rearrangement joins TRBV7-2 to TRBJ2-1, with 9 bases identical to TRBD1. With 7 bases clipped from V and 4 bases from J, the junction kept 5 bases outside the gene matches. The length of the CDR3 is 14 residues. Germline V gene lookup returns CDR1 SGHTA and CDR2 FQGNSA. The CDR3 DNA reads TGTGCCAGCACCCCGGGACAGGGATACAATGAGCAGTTCTTC. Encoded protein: CASTPGQGYNEQFF. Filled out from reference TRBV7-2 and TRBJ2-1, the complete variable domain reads GAGVSQSPSNKVTEKGKDVELRCDPISGHTALYWYRQSLGQGLEFLIYFQGNSAPDKSGLPSDRFSAERTGGSVSTLTIQRTQQEDSAVYLCASTPGQGYNEQFFGPGTRLTVL.

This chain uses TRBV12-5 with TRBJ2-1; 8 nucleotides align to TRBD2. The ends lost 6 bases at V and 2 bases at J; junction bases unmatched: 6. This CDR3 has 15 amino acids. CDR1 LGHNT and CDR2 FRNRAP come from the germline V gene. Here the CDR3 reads CASGSGTSPYNEQFF. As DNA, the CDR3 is TGTGCTAGTGGATCCGGGACTAGTCCCTACAATGAGCAGTTCTTC. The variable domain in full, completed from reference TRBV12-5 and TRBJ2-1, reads DARVTQTPRHKVTEMGQEVTMRCQPILGHNTVFWYRQTMMQGLELLAYFRNRAPLDDSGMPKDRFSAEMPDATLATLKIQPSEPRDSAVYFCASGSGTSPYNEQFFGPGTRLTVL.

The CDR3 reads CASSPGQGAYNEQFF. CDR3 coding DNA: TGTGCCAGCAGCCCCGGCCAGGGCGCCTACAATGAGCAGTTCTTC. This chain uses TRBV11-2 with TRBJ2-1; D possibly corresponds to TRBD1 (5 bases). Germline lookup yields CDR1 SGHAT and CDR2 FQNNGV. CDR3 length: 15 amino acids. Trimming cost V 5 bases and J 2 bases, with 13 bases left between them.

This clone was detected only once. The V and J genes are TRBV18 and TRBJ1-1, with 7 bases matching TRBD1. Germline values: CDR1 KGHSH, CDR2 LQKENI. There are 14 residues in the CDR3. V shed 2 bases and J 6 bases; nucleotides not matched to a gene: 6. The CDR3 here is CASSPDRVRAEAFF. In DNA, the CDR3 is TGTGCCAGCTCACCAGACAGGGTGAGGGCTGAAGCTTTCTTT.

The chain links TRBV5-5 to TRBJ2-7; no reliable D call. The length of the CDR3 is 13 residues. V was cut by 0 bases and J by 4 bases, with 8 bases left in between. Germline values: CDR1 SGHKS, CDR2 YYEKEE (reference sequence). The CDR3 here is CASSLGRMYEQYF. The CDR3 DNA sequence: TGTGCCAGCAGCTTGGGCAGGATGTACGAGCAGTACTTC. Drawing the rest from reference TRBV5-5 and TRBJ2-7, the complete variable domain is DAGVTQSPTHLIKTRGQQVTLRCSPISGHKSVSWYQQVLGQGPQFIFQYYEKEERGRGNFPDRFSARQFPNYSSELNVNALLLGDSALYLCASSLGRMYEQYFGPGTRLTVT.

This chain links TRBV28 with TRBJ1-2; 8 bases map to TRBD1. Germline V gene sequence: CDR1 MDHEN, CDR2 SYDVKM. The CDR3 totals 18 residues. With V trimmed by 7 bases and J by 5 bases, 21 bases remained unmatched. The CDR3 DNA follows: TGTGCCAGCATCCAACACCCCGGGACAGGATCTGAAGGGTATGGCTACACCTTC. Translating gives CASIQHPGTGSEGYGYTF.

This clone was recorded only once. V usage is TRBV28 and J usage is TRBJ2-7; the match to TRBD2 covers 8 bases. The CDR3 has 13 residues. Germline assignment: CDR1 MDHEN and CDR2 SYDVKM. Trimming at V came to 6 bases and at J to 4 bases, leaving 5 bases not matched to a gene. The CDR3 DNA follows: TGTGCCAGCAGCGTTACTAGCGGATACGAGCAGTACTTC. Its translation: CASSVTSGYEQYF.

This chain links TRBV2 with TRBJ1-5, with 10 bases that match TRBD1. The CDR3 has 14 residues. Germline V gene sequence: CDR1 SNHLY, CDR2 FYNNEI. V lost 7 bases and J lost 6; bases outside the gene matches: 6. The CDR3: CASNAGQGSQPQHF. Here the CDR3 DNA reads TGTGCCAGCAATGCGGGACAGGGGTCTCAGCCCCAGCATTTT.

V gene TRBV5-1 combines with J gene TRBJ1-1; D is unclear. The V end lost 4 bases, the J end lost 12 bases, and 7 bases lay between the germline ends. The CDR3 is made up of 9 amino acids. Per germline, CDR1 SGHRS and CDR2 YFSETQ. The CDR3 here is CASSLVTFF. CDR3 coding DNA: TGCGCCAGCAGCCTGGTGACTTTCTTT.

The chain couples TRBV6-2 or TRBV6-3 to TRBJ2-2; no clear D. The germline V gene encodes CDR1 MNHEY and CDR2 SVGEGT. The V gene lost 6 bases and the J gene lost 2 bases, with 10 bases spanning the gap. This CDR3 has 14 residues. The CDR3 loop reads CASSSPQNTGELFF. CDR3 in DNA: TGTGCCAGCAGCTCCCCACAAAACACCGGGGAGCTGTTTTTT.

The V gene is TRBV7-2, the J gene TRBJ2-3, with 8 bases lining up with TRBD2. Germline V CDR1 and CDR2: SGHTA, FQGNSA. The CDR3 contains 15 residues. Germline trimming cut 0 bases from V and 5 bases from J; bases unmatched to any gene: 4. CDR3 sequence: CASSLAAGAIDTQYF. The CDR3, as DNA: TGTGCCAGCAGCTTAGCAGCGGGAGCGATAGATACGCAGTATTTT.

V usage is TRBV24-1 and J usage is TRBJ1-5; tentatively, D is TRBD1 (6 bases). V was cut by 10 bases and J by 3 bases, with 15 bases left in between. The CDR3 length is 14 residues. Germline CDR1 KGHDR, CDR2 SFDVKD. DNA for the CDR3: TGTGCCACATCGGGGGGGCCGAACAATCAGCCCCAGCATTTT. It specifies CATSGGPNNQPQHF.

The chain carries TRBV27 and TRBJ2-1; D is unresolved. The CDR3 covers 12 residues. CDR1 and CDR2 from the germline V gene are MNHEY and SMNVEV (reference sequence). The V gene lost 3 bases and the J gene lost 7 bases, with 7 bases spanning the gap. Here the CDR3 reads CASSFIGNEQFF. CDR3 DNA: TGTGCCAGCAGTTTTATAGGGAATGAGCAGTTCTTC.

The CDR3 spells CSVGDPQYF. The CDR3 DNA reads as TGCAGCGTTGGGGACCCTCAGTACTTC. The gene calls are TRBV29-1 and TRBJ2-7; the D gene could be TRBD1 or TRBD2 (5 bases each). This CDR3 is built from 9 residues. The germline CDR1 and CDR2 sequences are SQVTM and ANQGSEA. The germline V and J ends were trimmed by 4 bases and 10 bases, with 8 bases remaining between them.

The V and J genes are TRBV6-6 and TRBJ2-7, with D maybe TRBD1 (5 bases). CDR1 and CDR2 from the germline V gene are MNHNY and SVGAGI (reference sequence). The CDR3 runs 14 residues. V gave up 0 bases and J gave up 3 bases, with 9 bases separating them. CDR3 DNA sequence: TGTGCCAGCAGTTACTCCGGACATAACTACGAGCAGTACTTC. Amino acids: CASSYSGHNYEQYF.

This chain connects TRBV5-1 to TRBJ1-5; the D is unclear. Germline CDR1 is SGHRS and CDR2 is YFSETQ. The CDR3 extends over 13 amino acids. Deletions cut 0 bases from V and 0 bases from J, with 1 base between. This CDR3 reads CASSLGSNQPQHF. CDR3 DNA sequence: TGCGCCAGCAGCTTGGGTAGCAATCAGCCCCAGCATTTT.

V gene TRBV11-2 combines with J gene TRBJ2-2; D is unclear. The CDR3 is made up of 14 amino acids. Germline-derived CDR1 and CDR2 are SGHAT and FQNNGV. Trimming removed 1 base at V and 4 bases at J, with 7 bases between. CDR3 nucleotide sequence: TGTGCCAGCAGCTTAGGGGGAACCACCGGGGAGCTGTTTTTT. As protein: CASSLGGTTGELFF.

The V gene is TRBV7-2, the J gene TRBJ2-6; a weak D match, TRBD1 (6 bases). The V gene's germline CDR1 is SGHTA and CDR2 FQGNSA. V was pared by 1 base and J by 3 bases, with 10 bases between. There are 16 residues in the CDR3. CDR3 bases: TGTGCCAGCAGCTTAGACAGGGTTGGTGGGGCCAACGTCCTGACTTTC. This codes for CASSLDRVGGANVLTF.

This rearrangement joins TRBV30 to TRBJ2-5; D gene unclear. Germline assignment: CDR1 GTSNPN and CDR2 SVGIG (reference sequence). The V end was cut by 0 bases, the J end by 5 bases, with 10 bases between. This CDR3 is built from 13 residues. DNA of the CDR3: TGTGCCTGGAGTGTATTGAAGTCGGAGACCCAGTACTTC. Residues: CAWSVLKSETQYF.

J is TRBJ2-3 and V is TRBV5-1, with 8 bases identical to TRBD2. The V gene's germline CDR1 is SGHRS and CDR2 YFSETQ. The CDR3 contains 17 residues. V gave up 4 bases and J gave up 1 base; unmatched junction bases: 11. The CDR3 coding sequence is TGCGCCAGCAGCGCCTTGGGGCGGGAGGTTGGCACAGATACGCAGTATTTT. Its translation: CASSALGREVGTDTQYF.

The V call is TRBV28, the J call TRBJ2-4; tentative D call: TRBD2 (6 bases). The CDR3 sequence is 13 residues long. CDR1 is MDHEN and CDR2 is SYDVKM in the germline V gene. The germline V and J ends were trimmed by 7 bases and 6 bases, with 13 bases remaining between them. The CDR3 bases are TGTGCCAGCACGTGGACTAACGGAAACATTCAGTACTTC. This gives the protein CASTWTNGNIQYF.